What follows are 8 T cell receptor beta chains derived from one specimen sequenced in a study of T cells in Graves' hyperthyroidism and ophthalmopathy. TCR beta CDR3 region amplification was performed from RNA transcripts. Initially, a first-round RT-PCR of the TCR CDR3 employed the HTBI primer set. A single record per CDR3 protein comes from TCRdb applying MiXCR to the multiplex PCR reads. The table lists 500,000 to 750,000 distinct CDR3 sequences, more than 15% of them singletons. Sequencing used blood. These receptor sequences come from a woman aged 30 to 39 with Graves' hyperthyroidism.

The gene calls are TRBV28 and TRBJ2-7; TRBD1 matches 8 bases. After removal of 6 bases from V and 0 bases from J, the junction contained 4 bases not matched to a gene. This CDR3 spans 14 amino acids. Germline CDR1 reads MDHEN; CDR2 reads SYDVKM. The CDR3, as DNA: TGTGCCAGCAGAAGACAGGGGCCCTCCTACGAGCAGTACTTC. Amino acid sequence: CASRRQGPSYEQYF.

This clonotype was found many times. The chain links TRBV11-2 to TRBJ2-1; the D is unclear. V lost 2 bases and J 8 bases, leaving 4 bases between the germline ends. Germline lookup yields CDR1 SGHAT and CDR2 FQNNGV. The CDR3 runs to 11 residues. The CDR3 is CASSLLYEQFF. The CDR3 DNA is TGTGCCAGCAGCTTACTGTATGAGCAGTTCTTC. The entire variable domain, with the rest obtained from reference TRBV11-2 and TRBJ2-1, is as follows: EAGVAQSPRYKIIEKRQSVAFWCNPISGHATLYWYQQILGQGPKLLIQFQNNGVVDDSQLPKDRFSAERLKGVDSTLKIQPAKLEDSAVYLCASSLLYEQFFGPGTRLTVL.

As regards this clonotype: This sequence may be a read error, since a much larger clone differs from it by one base. The chain combines TRBV5-1 with TRBJ2-1; possible D gene TRBD1, 5 bases. CDR1 SGHRS and CDR2 YFSETQ come from the germline V gene. The CDR3 consists of 15 residues. V dropped 0 bases and J dropped 11 bases, with 18 bases sitting between them. DNA of the CDR3: TGCGCCAGCAGCTTGGGAACTCTCCAGGGCCATAAGCAGTTCTTC. It specifies CASSLGTLQGHKQFF.

This clonotype has more than one count but fewer than ten. The genes are TRBV28 and TRBJ2-6; D gene uncertain. The CDR3 covers 15 residues. CDR1 is MDHEN and CDR2 is SYDVKM in the germline V gene. V was shortened by 5 bases and J by 1 base, with 9 bases between the two germline ends. CDR3 protein: CASSRLHSGANVLTF. CDR3 nucleotides: TGTGCCAGCAGTCGCCTACATTCTGGGGCCAACGTCCTGACTTTC.

The sample holds many counts of this clonotype. CDR3 sequence (DNA): TGTGCCAGCAGCTTGGCTAGCGGGCCAACCTACGAGCAGTACTTC. Translation: CASSLASGPTYEQYF. The gene calls are TRBV7-2 and TRBJ2-7; TRBD2 matches at 8 bases. The J segment lost 2 bases and the V segment lost 3 bases, leaving 6 bases of the junction unmatched. Germline loops: CDR1 SGHTA, CDR2 FQGNSA. CDR3 size: 15 residues. The whole variable domain, filled in from reference TRBV7-2 and TRBJ2-7, reads GAGVSQSPSNKVTEKGKDVELRCDPISGHTALYWYRQSLGQGLEFLIYFQGNSAPDKSGLPSDRFSAERTGGSVSTLTIQRTQQEDSAVYLCASSLASGPTYEQYFGPGTRLTVT.

The chain uses TRBV20-1 and TRBJ1-6; 8 nucleotides align to TRBD1. The CDR3 covers 17 residues. CDR1 is DFQATT and CDR2 is SNEGSKA in the germline V gene (reference sequence). Trimming cost V 1 base and J 8 bases; bases outside gene matches: 13. The DNA of the CDR3 is TGCAGTGCTAGAGCTGAAGGTGACAGGGGACCGTATTCACCCCTCCACTTT. Its protein product is CSARAEGDRGPYSPLHF.

This clonotype occurred a few times. CDR3 in amino acids: CASSRDPSSMETQYF. The CDR3 region has the DNA TGTGCCAGCAGTCGGGACCCCTCCTCCATGGAGACCCAGTACTTC. V gene TRBV2 combines with J gene TRBJ2-5, with D perhaps TRBD1 or TRBD2 (5 bases each). V dropped 5 bases and J dropped 5 bases, with 18 bases sitting between them. The CDR3 is made up of 15 amino acids. The V gene's germline CDR1 is SNHLY and CDR2 FYNNEI.

Of note for this clonotype: Given a much more abundant clone one base away, this may be a read error. J is TRBJ2-7 and V is TRBV3-1, with D unclear. CDR1 and CDR2 (germline): LGHDT, YNNKEL (reference sequence). The CDR3 has 12 residues. The CDR3 DNA follows: TGTGCCGGCAGCATGACCGACTACGAGCAGTACTTC. Its translation is CAGSMTDYEQYF.